This TCR beta chain is drawn from a study of CD8 T cells in ankylosing spondylitis. A note on this clonotype: Its antigen is as yet unknown.

Points from the study as a whole: A TCR beta motif of seven or eight highly homologous variants appeared characteristic of ankylosing spondylitis blood. Disease-linked clones were CD8+ and relatively rare in peripheral blood. Disease-linked clones reportedly concentrated significantly in matched ankylosing spondylitis synovial fluid.

TCRdb re-derived calls from the 5' RACE reads in MiXCR, one entry per CDR3 protein. The table includes hundreds of thousands of distinct CDR3 sequences, 10% to 15% detected once. The germline CDR1 and CDR2 sequences are SGHTA and FQGTGA. The CDR3 is 15 residues long. V lost 5 bases and J lost 8; bases outside the gene matches: 6. J is TRBJ2-1 and V is TRBV7-3; 13 bases are shared with TRBD2. The receptor's source is a male donor with ankylosing spondylitis. Input material: blood, either unsorted or a sorted T cell fraction (not recorded which). CDR3 nucleotide sequence: TGTGCCAGCAGCCCCGGGACTAGCGGGGTCTATGAGCAGTTCTTC. It encodes CASSPGTSGVYEQFF. Drawing the rest from reference TRBV7-3 and TRBJ2-1, the complete variable domain is GAGVSQTPSNKVTEKGKYVELRCDPISGHTALYWYRQSLGQGPEFLIYFQGTGAADDSGLPNDRFFAVRPEGSVSTLKIQRTERGDSAVYLCASSPGTSGVYEQFFGPGTRLTVL.